The entry below describes one T cell receptor (beta chain). This clonotype has a count of ten or more. Its target antigen remains unknown. One base away there is no much larger clone; base qualities are not given. The TCR beta CDR3 regions were amplified from the RNA transcripts. For the first round of RT-PCR on the TCR CDR3, the HTBI primer set was used together with the Qiagen OneStep RT-PCR kit. Libraries were constructed in a second round of multiplex PCR, after which size selection and purification were carried out. Libraries were sequenced paired-end with 100 bp reads on an Illumina HiSeq2000. In the paper's pipeline: SOAPnuke was used to process the raw data, removing reads that contained adapters or uncalled bases, had a mean Phred below 15, or lacked an exact match to the constant primer or identifier. High-quality paired reads were merged with COPE v1.2.5, and unique nucleotide sequences were defined as clonotypes. Clonotypes were aligned to IMGT TRBV, TRBD and TRBJ reference segments using MiTCR v1.1. Analysis was restricted to V-J combinations with a frequency above 0.0001, which covered about 99% of repertoires. A TCS score was defined as the ratio between F50 (clonal expansion) and ExV (chaos), using BLOSUM62-based TCRdist between CDR3 peptides within each V-J. Welch's t-statistics and random forest reduced 514 V-J features to 13, which were used in a naive Bayes classifier (R e1071). TCRdb trimmed the raw reads at Q25, called clones with MiXCR and kept productive beta chains. For every CDR3 protein sequence, its rows merge into one entry that carries the most common genes and DNA. TCRdb, rather than the study authors, made the V and J calls. The sample yields hundreds of thousands of distinct CDR3 sequences; 14% to 15% were counted once. Of the sample, around 13% falls within the top ten clones.

Moderately to severely active disease, a Clinical Activity Score of at least 3, a NOSPECS grade of at least 4, and a duration under 3 months were present in ophthalmopathy patients. Any patient with an uncontrolled infection, another autoimmune disease, pregnancy or lactation was excluded. Diagnoses relied on clinical symptoms, serum thyroxine and TRAb, thyroid ultrasound and orbital computed tomography. Ficoll-Paque density gradient centrifugation was used to isolate PBMCs from approximately 10 ml of fresh peripheral blood. Trizol reagent was used to extract total RNA, and RNA quality was then checked on an Agilent 2100 Bioanalyzer. CDR1 is given as MDHEN and CDR2 as SYDVKM, both from the germline V gene. From its cysteine to its phenylalanine, the CDR3 spans 13 amino acids. Only the CDR3 part of the read is kept: 39 bases, read in frame from the first base. Trimming accounts for 8 bases at V and 4 bases at J, while the number of junction bases matched to no gene is 7.

The data were obtained in a study of T cells in Graves' hyperthyroidism and ophthalmopathy (dated by TCRdb to about 2019). About the investigation overall: Peripheral blood was sampled at the time of initial diagnosis, prior to any treatment. To identify TCR V-J signatures that set the groups apart, the researchers used a discovery cohort of 100 patients, made up of 40 to 45 with Graves' ophthalmopathy and some 60 with stable Graves' hyperthyroidism. An independent validation cohort of about 19 hyperthyroidism patients and about 15 patients who later progressed to ophthalmopathy tested prospective prediction of ophthalmopathy. For training and testing, the 110 or so patients in the discovery cohort were randomly divided in a 7:3 ratio. The study also compared thyroid tissue and blood T-cell repertoires from five or six Graves' hyperthyroidism patients. Once sampling was done, hyperthyroidism patients were given methimazole at a starting dose of 30 mg daily, whereas ophthalmopathy patients were given high-dose intravenous methylprednisolone. The paper reports TCR Vbeta CDR3 sequencing of approximately 140 peripheral blood samples: 40 or so ophthalmopathy, under 80 hyperthyroidism and around 17 progressor patients. The paper as a whole reports these results and caveats: No statistical method was used to fix the sample size in advance, and group allocation was not hidden from the investigators. In validation, progression to ophthalmopathy was predicted by the model with about 70% sensitivity and around 75% specificity, a median of around 5.9 months before onset. Ophthalmopathy was separated from stable hyperthyroidism by a 13 V-J signature model, with 85% to 90% sensitivity and 81% to 82% specificity obtained in cross-validation and 80%/75% obtained in testing. Most expanded thyroid clonotypes (frequency above 0.001) were also detected in blood, a finding suggesting that blood repertoires may reflect thyroid immune responses.

The sequence derives from a man aged 18-30 years with Graves' ophthalmopathy. The rearrangement combines TRBV28 with TRBJ1-2, with TRBD1 matching 7 junction bases. The sequencing input was blood. The CDR3 has the sequence CASRQGGGYGYTF. The DNA sequence is TGTGCCAGCCGTCAGGGGGGGGGCTATGGCTACACCTTC.